This is a list of T cell receptor beta chains from one sample in a study of immune evolution from preneoplasia to lung adenocarcinoma. Measured with immunoSEQ multiplex PCR; TCRdb has only the in-frame clones, and not every one. The table has thousands of clones, 86% seen once. The sample consisted of FFPE lung adenocarcinoma in situ tissue. Receptors originate from a person aged 65 to 85 with lung adenocarcinoma. Each CDR3 is given with its conserved first and last residue. D genes are given only for firm matches. The size field is filled for only some rows; it gives once, few, many or a size class.

>TRBV5-5|.|.|TRBJ1-2
TGTGCCAGCAGCAAACAGGGACTGGGTGGGTATGGCTACACCTTC
CASSKQGLGGYGYTF
>TRBV6-1|TRBD1|.|TRBJ1-1
TGTGCCAGCAGCGACAGGGGGCGGGCTGAAGCTTTCTTT
CASSDRGRAEAFF
>TRBV7-8|TRBD1|.|TRBJ2-7
TGTGCCAGCAGCTCGACCCTAACAGGGGACTACGAGCAGTACTTC
CASSSTLTGDYEQYF
>TRBV6-5|TRBD1|.|TRBJ2-4
TGTGCCAGCAGTGGGACAGGGGAGAACATTCAGTACTTC
CASSGTGENIQYF
>TRBV9|.|.|TRBJ2-1
TGTGCCAGCAGCGTGGGGGGACAGCCTAACAATGAGCAGTTCTTC
CASSVGGQPNNEQFF
>TRBV27|.|.|TRBJ1-5
TGTGCCAGCAACCCCAATCAGCCCCAGCATTTT
CASNPNQPQHF
>TRBV4-1|TRBD1|.|TRBJ1-2
TGCGCCAGCAGCCCGACAGGGGGAACTTATGGCTACACCTTC
CASSPTGGTYGYTF
>TRBV4-2|.|.|TRBJ1-2
TGTGCCAGCAGCCAAGAAGGCAGTAACTATGGCTACACCTTC
CASSQEGSNYGYTF
>TRBV5-1|TRBD2|.|TRBJ2-7
TGCGCCAGCAGCTTCGCGGGGGGACCCTACGAGCAGTACTTC
CASSFAGGPYEQYF
>TRBV29-1|.|.|TRBJ2-7
TGCAGCGTTAAGGGGGGCTCCTACGAGCAGTACTTC
CSVKGGSYEQYF
>TRBV7-8|.|.|TRBJ2-5
TGTGCCAGCAGCCCAGGAGCCGGGGCGTTGGAGACCCAGTACTTC
CASSPGAGALETQYF
>TRBV6-6|TRBD1|.|TRBJ2-1
TGTGCCAGCAGCCCTAGACAGGGGTTACATGAGCAGTTCTTC
CASSPRQGLHEQFF
>TRBV9|.|.|TRBJ1-5
TGTGCCAGCAGTCGGGACTTTGGTCAGCCCCAGCATTTT
CASSRDFGQPQHF
>TRBV11-3|.|.|TRBJ2-7
TGTGCCAGCAGCTTAGGGGGGGACTACGAGCAGTACTTC
CASSLGGDYEQYF
>TRBV7-2|.|.|TRBJ1-1
TGTGCCAGCAGTAGGACCCTTGAAGCTTTCTTT
CASSRTLEAFF
>TRBV6-1|TRBD1|.|TRBJ2-1
TGTGCCAGCAGGACAGGGGGGGGAGGGAATGAGCAGTTCTTC
CASRTGGGGNEQFF
>TRBV27|TRBD1|.|TRBJ2-2
TGTGCCAGCAGTTTATTGAACAGGGGTGGGAAAACCGGGGAGCTGTTTTTT
CASSLLNRGGKTGELFF
>TRBV6-1|TRBD2|.|TRBJ2-3
TGTGCCAGCAGGCTTAGCGGGAGTGACTTGGATACGCAGTATTTT
CASRLSGSDLDTQYF
>TRBV5-1|.|.|TRBJ1-1
TGCGCCAGCAGCTTCGGCAGTGGGAATTCTGAAGCTTTCTTT
CASSFGSGNSEAFF
>TRBV20-1|TRBD1|.|TRBJ1-2
TGCAGTGCTAGCAGGGGGGGTGGCTACACCTTC
CSASRGGGYTF
>TRBV6-1|.|.|TRBJ1-4
TGTGCCAGCAGTGAAGGTTCTCAGGGGAGAGAAAAACTGTTTTTT
CASSEGSQGREKLFF
>TRBV6-5|.|.|TRBJ1-5
TGTGCCAGCAGTTACTCGAAGGCAGGGGGCAATCAGCCCCAGCATTTT
CASSYSKAGGNQPQHF
>TRBV15|.|.|TRBJ2-7
TGTGCCACCAGCAGAGACCCTCTAAGCGAGCAGTACTTC
CATSRDPLSEQYF
>TRBV19|TRBD2|once|TRBJ2-1
TGTGCCAGTAGTCTAGCGGGAGGTCCCTACAATGAGCAGTTCTTC
CASSLAGGPYNEQFF
>TRBV7-9|.|.|TRBJ1-1
TGTGCCAGCAGCTTATTACTAGAGAACACTGAAGCTTTCTTT
CASSLLLENTEAFF
>TRBV4-1|.|few|TRBJ1-5
TGCGCCAGCAGCCAAGATCGGGGCCAGCCCCAGCATTTT
CASSQDRGQPQHF
>TRBV7-9|TRBD2|few|TRBJ2-1
TGTGCCAGCAGCCGGACTAGCGGACACTCCTACAATGAGCAGTTCTTC
CASSRTSGHSYNEQFF
>TRBV9|.|.|TRBJ2-7
TGTGCCAGCAGCCCGGGGACCTCTAGCTCCTACGAGCAGTACTTC
CASSPGTSSSYEQYF
>TRBV29-1|TRBD2|.|TRBJ2-1
TGCAGTCTTTGGACTAGCGGGAGTTCGGGTGAGCAGTTCTTC
CSLWTSGSSGEQFF
>TRBV6-5|.|.|TRBJ2-1
TGTGCCAGCAGTTACAGGAAAGGCGGTGAGCAGTTCTTC
CASSYRKGGEQFF
>TRBV7-9|.|.|TRBJ2-3
TGTGCCAGCAGCTTCTACCCAGATACGCAGTATTTT
CASSFYPDTQYF
>TRBV6-1|.|.|TRBJ2-7
TGTGCCAGCAGTCCAACAGGTGCCCCCTACGAGCAGTACTTC
CASSPTGAPYEQYF
>TRBV28|TRBD2|once|TRBJ2-7
TGTGCCAGCAGCCCCAGCGGGGTAAACGAGCAGTACTTC
CASSPSGVNEQYF
>TRBV18|.|.|TRBJ2-4
TGTGCCAGCTCACCCGCTACTAGCACTCAGTACTTC
CASSPATSTQYF
>TRBV2|TRBD1|.|TRBJ2-7
TGTGCCAGCAGCGTCGGGACAGGGAGGCAGTACTTC
CASSVGTGRQYF
>TRBV4-1|.|once|TRBJ1-5
TGCGCCAGCAGCCACGCCTCGGGGGGGGCCGGGCGCAATCAGCCCCAGCATTTT
CASSHASGGAGRNQPQHF
>TRBV19|.|.|TRBJ2-7
TGTGCCAGTAGTTACCTAGAAGGCTACGAGCAGTACTTC
CASSYLEGYEQYF
>TRBV9|TRBD2|.|TRBJ2-5
TGTGCCAGCAGCGTAGGGGGGGGAGAAGCGGAAGAGACCCAGTACTTC
CASSVGGGEAEETQYF
>TRBV27|TRBD2|.|TRBJ2-3
TGTGCCAGCAGGCGGGGGGCTACAGATACGCAGTATTTT
CASRRGATDTQYF
>TRBV4-2|TRBD2|.|TRBJ2-5
TGTGCCAGCAGCCAAGGGGTGGCTAGCGGGATACGGGAGACCCAGTACTTC
CASSQGVASGIRETQYF
>TRBV27|.|.|TRBJ1-2
TGTGCCAGCAGTCCAAGGACGGGAGAGGGTGGCTACACCTTC
CASSPRTGEGGYTF
>TRBV29-1|TRBD2|.|TRBJ2-7
TGCAGCGTCAGGGCCATAGCGGGAGGGGCCTACGAGCAGTACTTC
CSVRAIAGGAYEQYF
>TRBV7-8|.|.|TRBJ2-1
TGTGCCAGCAGCGCCCCCCGGGGTGAGCAGTTCTTC
CASSAPRGEQFF
>TRBV6-5|.|.|TRBJ2-2
TGTGCCAGCAGGCAGGGTTGGGGTCACACCGGGGAGCTGTTTTTT
CASRQGWGHTGELFF
>TRBV10-3|.|.|TRBJ1-5
TGTGCCATCAGTGAGGGTCAGGGGTTTCAGCCCCAGCATTTT
CAISEGQGFQPQHF
>TRBV5-4|.|once|TRBJ2-1
TGTGCCAGCAGCTCCGGGACATTCTCCTACAATGAGCAGTTCTTC
CASSSGTFSYNEQFF
>TRBV7-9|TRBD1|few|TRBJ1-2
TGTGCCAGCAGCTTAATGGGACAGGCATCGTCCACCTTC
CASSLMGQASSTF